Presented here are 10 T cell receptor beta chains from one specimen sequenced in a study of post-analysis software for immune sequencing data. Study-wide findings and caveats: Patients carried roughly 5 TRBV segments more frequently than controls did, and TRBV5-6, TRBV5-1 and TRBV20-1 were among them.

TCR beta cDNA libraries had unique molecular identifiers. TCRdb fed the PCR reads into MiXCR, producing one record per CDR3 protein. Here the sample spans some 450,000 distinct CDR3 sequences, 45% being singletons. Antigen specificity for these receptors is unknown. The specimen sequenced was blood. These receptors originate from a girl between 10 and 17 years old with multiple sclerosis.

This chain joins TRBV6-2 or TRBV6-3 and TRBJ1-2; 7 positions agree with TRBD1. The junction had 8 bases not matched to a gene; V was cut back by 0 bases and J by 4 bases. In germline, CDR1 is MNHEY, CDR2 SVGEGT. The CDR3 is 16 residues long. CDR3 protein: CASSYSDGDRVYGYTF. The CDR3 DNA follows: TGTGCCAGCAGTTACTCGGACGGCGACAGGGTCTATGGCTACACCTTC.

The table lists this clonotype with a few counts. The J gene is TRBJ1-1, the V gene TRBV5-1; 7 nucleotides line up with TRBD1. The V segment lost 7 bases and the J segment 5 bases; nucleotides outside the gene matches: 8. Germline lookup yields CDR1 SGHRS and CDR2 YFSETQ. This CDR3 has 13 amino acids. The CDR3 spells CASATGFLTEAFF. DNA of the CDR3: TGCGCCAGCGCGACAGGGTTTTTGACTGAAGCTTTCTTT.

The chain combines TRBV15 with TRBJ2-1; TRBD1 matches at 9 bases. Germline assignment: CDR1 LNHNV and CDR2 YYDKDF (reference sequence). This CDR3 has 15 residues. Losses at the gene ends were 4 bases for V and 3 bases for J; bases not matched to a gene: 4. This CDR3 is CATSTPGQGYNEQFF. The CDR3 DNA is TGTGCCACCAGCACCCCGGGACAGGGCTACAATGAGCAGTTCTTC.

In its sample, this clonotype was seen once. The chain recombines TRBV25-1 with TRBJ1-4, with 8 bases aligning to TRBD1. CDR3 length: 17 amino acids. With 3 bases clipped from V and 5 bases from J, the junction kept 11 bases outside the gene matches. The germline CDR1 and CDR2 sequences are MGHDK and SYGVNS. The CDR3 DNA follows: TGTGCCAGCAGTGAGCCCTCATCGGACAGGGTGAATGAAAAACTGTTTTTT. Its protein product is CASSEPSSDRVNEKLFF.

This clonotype turned up a few times. The chain carries TRBV20-1 and TRBJ2-7; no definite D call. The CDR3 contains 11 residues. CDR1 and CDR2 from the germline V gene are DFQATT and SNEGSKA (reference sequence). Trimming removed 3 bases at V and 5 bases at J, with 8 bases between. The CDR3 nucleotides are TGCAGTGCTAGTACTCCCCACGAGCAGTACTTC. It is translated as CSASTPHEQYF.

The chain joins TRBV7-3 to TRBJ2-3; 8 bases agree with TRBD1. Losses at the gene ends were 5 bases for V and 2 bases for J; bases not matched to a gene: 3. The germline V gene has CDR1 SGHTA and CDR2 FQGTGA. CDR3 size: 14 residues. This chain's CDR3 is CASSPGQDTDTQYF. CDR3 DNA sequence: TGTGCCAGCAGCCCGGGACAGGACACAGATACGCAGTATTTT.

This clonotype was seen a single time. This chain links TRBV9 with TRBJ2-1; 7 bases fit TRBD2. V shed 3 bases, J shed 3 bases, and the junction held 3 bases outside the gene matches. Germline-derived CDR1 and CDR2 are SGDLS and YYNGEE. This CDR3 is 14 amino acids long. CDR3 nucleotides: TGTGCCAGCAGCGGGACTAGGAACTACAATGAGCAGTTCTTC. Residues: CASSGTRNYNEQFF.

This chain connects TRBV19 to TRBJ1-5, with D possibly being TRBD1 (6 bases). In germline, CDR1 is LNHDA, CDR2 SQIVND (reference sequence). CDR3 length: 13 amino acids. Trimming removed 3 bases from V and 5 bases from J, with 8 bases in between. For the CDR3, the DNA is TGTGCCAGTAGTATGAGGGGGGATCAGCCCCAGCATTTT. It encodes CASSMRGDQPQHF.

The V call is TRBV20-1, the J call TRBJ2-7; 7 bases fit TRBD1. Losses at the gene ends were 5 bases for V and 12 bases for J; bases not matched to a gene: 16. Germline V CDR1 and CDR2: DFQATT, SNEGSKA (reference sequence). The CDR3 runs to 13 residues. For the CDR3, the DNA is TGCAGTGCTGGACAGGCAGGCTGGGATGCGCGGTACTTC. It codes for CSAGQAGWDARYF.

This clonotype was observed a handful of times. V usage is TRBV28 and J usage is TRBJ2-7; D is possibly TRBD2 (6 bases). From germline, CDR1 is MDHEN and CDR2 SYDVKM. The CDR3 is 15 amino acids. V lost 6 bases and J lost 2, with 17 bases in between. The CDR3 sequence: CASRPWGDRPYEQYF. CDR3 sequence (DNA): TGTGCCAGCAGACCCTGGGGGGATAGACCCTACGAGCAGTACTTC.